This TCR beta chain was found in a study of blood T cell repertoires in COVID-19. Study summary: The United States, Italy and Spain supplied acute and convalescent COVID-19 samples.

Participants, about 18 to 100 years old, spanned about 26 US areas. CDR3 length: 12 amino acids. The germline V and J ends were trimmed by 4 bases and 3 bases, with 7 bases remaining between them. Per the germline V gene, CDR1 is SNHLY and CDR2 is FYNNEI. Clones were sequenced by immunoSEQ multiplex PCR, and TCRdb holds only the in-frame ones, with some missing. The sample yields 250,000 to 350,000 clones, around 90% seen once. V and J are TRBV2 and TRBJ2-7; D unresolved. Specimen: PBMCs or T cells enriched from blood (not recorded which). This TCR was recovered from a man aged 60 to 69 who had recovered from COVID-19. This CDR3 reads CASSGYIYEQYF. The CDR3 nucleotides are TGTGCCAGCAGTGGGTACATCTACGAGCAGTACTTC. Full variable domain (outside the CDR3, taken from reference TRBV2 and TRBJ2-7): EPEVTQTPSHQVTQMGQEVILRCVPISNHLYFYWYRQILGQKVEFLVSFYNNEISEKSEIFDDQFSVERPDGSNFTLKIRSTKLEDSAMYFCASSGYIYEQYFGPGTRLTVT.